Detailed here is one TCR beta chain. These data are taken from a study of blood T cell repertoires in COVID-19. Study background: Samples taken during acute and convalescent COVID-19 were collected in the United States, Italy and Spain. PBMCs, B-cell-depleted T cells, or T cells were the source of the cDNA or gDNA that made up the material.

Per the study methods: Scientists estimated how many nucleated cells there were by amplifying reference gene primers. TCRdb keeps only in-frame clones here, not all; method: immunoSEQ multiplex PCR. The DNA was the basis for D and trimming; V, J and clone size are from that table. The table has tens of thousands of clones, roughly 80% seen once. The CDR3 spans 15 residues. V was pared by 4 bases and J by 8 bases, with 8 bases of the junction left unmatched. CDR1 and CDR2 (germline): SGHAT, FQNNGV. This clonotype originated in a man aged 55 to 70 with acute or convalescent COVID-19. Material for sequencing was peripheral blood. V is TRBV11-2 and J is TRBJ1-4, with TRBD1 identical over 9 bases. CDR3 DNA: TGTGCCAGCAGCTCCGGGACAGGGAAAGGGGAAAAACTGTTTTTT. Its protein product is CASSSGTGKGEKLFF.